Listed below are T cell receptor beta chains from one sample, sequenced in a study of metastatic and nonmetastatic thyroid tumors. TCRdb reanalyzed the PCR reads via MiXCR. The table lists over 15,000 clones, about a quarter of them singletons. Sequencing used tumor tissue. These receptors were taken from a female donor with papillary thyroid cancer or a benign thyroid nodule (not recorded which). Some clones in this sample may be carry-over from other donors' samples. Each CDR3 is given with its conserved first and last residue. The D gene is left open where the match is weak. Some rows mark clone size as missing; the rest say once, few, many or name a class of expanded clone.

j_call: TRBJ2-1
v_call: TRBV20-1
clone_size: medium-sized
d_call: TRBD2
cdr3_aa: CSARKAGERYNEQFF
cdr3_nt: TGCAGTGCTAGAAAAGCGGGAGAGAGATACAATGAGCAGTTCTTC

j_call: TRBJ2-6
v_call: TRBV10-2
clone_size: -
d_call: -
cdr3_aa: CASIYRDSGANVLTF
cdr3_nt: TGCGCCAGCATTTACAGGGACTCTGGTGCCAACGTCCTGACTTTC

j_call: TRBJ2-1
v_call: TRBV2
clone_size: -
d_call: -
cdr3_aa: CASSEAFANPYNEQFF
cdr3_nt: TGTGCCAGCAGTGAAGCGTTTGCGAATCCCTACAATGAGCAGTTCTTC

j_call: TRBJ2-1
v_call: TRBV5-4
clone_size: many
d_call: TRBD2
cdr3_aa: CASSITSGGYNEQFF
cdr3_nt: TGTGCCAGCAGCATCACTAGCGGAGGATACAATGAGCAGTTCTTC

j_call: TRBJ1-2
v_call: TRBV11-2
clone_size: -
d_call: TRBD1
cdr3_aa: CASSHDAGGQGTYGYTF
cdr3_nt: TGTGCCAGCAGCCATGACGCCGGAGGACAGGGGACCTATGGCTACACCTTC

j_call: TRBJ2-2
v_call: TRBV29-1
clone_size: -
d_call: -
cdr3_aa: CSVDQRSNTGELFF
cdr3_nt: TGCAGCGTTGACCAGAGATCGAACACCGGGGAGCTGTTTTTT

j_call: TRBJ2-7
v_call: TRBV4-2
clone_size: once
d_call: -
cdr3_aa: CASSQVSSGSSYEQYF
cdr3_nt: TGTGCCAGCAGCCAAGTGTCCTCGGGAAGCTCCTACGAGCAGTACTTC

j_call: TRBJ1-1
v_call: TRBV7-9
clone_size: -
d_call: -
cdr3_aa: CASSLNGGGAFF
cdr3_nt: TGTGCCAGCAGCTTAAATGGGGGAGGCGCTTTCTTT

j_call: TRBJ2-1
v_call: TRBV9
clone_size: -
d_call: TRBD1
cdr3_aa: CASSEAYRGNEQFF
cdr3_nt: TGTGCCAGCAGCGAGGCCTACAGGGGAAATGAGCAGTTCTTC

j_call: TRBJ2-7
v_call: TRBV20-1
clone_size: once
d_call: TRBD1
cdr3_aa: CSAGSDRGDEQYF
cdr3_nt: TGCAGTGCCGGGAGCGACAGGGGCGACGAGCAGTACTTC

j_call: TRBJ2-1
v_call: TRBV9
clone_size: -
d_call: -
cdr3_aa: CASSVVPGVASNEQFF
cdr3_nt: TGTGCCAGCAGCGTAGTTCCGGGAGTGGCCTCCAATGAGCAGTTCTTC

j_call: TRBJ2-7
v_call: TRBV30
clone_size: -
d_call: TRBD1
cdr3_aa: CAWRGTEHYEQYF
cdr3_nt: TGTGCCTGGAGGGGGACAGAACACTACGAGCAGTACTTC

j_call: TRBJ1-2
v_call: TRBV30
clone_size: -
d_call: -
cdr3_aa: CAWSPGDYGYTF
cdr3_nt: TGTGCCTGGAGTCCAGGTGACTATGGCTACACCTTC

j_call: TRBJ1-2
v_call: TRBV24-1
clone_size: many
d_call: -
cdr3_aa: CATSDPYGYTF
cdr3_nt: TGTGCCACCAGTGATCCCTATGGCTACACCTTC

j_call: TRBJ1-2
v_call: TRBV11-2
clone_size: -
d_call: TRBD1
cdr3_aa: CASSMTGGAGYTF
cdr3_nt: TGTGCCAGCAGCATGACAGGGGGCGCGGGCTACACCTTC

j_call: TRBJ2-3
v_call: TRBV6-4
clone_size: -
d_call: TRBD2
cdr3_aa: CASSGIWRRRGGTDTQYF
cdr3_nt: TGTGCCAGCTCGGGCATCTGGAGGAGGCGGGGGGGCACAGATACGCAGTATTTT

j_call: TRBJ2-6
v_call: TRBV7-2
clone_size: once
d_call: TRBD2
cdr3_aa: CASSFSGGSSGANVLTF
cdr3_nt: TGTGCCAGCAGCTTTAGCGGGGGGTCATCTGGGGCCAACGTCCTGACTTTC

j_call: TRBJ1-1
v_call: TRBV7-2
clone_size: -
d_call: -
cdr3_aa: CASSPMRNTEAFF
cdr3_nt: TGTGCCAGCAGCCCCATGCGGAACACTGAAGCTTTCTTT

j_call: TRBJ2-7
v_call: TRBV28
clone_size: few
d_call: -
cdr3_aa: CATGGENF
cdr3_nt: TGTGCCACCGGAGGGGAAAACTTC

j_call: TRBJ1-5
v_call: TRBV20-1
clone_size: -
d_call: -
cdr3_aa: CSAPRTGDQPQHF
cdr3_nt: TGCAGTGCGCCGCGGACGGGGGATCAGCCCCAGCATTTT

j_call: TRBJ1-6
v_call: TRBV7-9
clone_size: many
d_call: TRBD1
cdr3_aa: CASTRGSGQGNSPLHF
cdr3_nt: TGTGCCAGCACTCGCGGCTCGGGACAGGGGAATTCACCCCTCCACTTT

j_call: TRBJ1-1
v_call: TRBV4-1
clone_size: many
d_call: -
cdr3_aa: CASSQRGGALNTEAFF
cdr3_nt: TGCGCCAGCAGCCAACGTGGAGGGGCCTTGAACACTGAAGCTTTCTTT

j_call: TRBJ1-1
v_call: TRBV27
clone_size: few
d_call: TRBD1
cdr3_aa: CASRRGQGHKTEALF
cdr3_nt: TGTGCCAGCCGGCGGGGACAGGGCCATAAGACTGAAGCTCTCTTT

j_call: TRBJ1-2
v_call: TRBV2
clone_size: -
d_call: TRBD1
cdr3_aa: CASTSQGGYYGYTF
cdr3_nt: TGTGCCAGCACCTCACAGGGGGGTTACTATGGCTACACCTTC

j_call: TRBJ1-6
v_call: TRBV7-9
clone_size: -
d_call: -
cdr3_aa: CASSLGSSYNSPLHF
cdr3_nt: TGTGCCAGCAGCTTAGGGAGCTCCTATAATTCACCCCTCCACTTT

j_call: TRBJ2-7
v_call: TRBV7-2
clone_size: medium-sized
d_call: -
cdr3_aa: CASSPRRDAEQYF
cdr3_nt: TGTGCCAGCAGCCCTAGGAGGGACGCCGAGCAGTACTTC

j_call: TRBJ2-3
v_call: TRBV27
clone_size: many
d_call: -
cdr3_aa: CASSLSNTLVDTQYF
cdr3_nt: TGTGCCAGCAGTTTATCGAATACACTCGTGGATACGCAGTATTTT

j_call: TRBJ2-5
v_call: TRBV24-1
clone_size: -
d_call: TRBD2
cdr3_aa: CATSDLAGASETQYF
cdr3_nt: TGTGCCACCAGTGATTTGGCGGGAGCGAGTGAGACCCAGTACTTC

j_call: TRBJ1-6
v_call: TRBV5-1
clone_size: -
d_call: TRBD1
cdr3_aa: CASSYQGGELNSPLHF
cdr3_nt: TGCGCCAGCAGCTACCAGGGGGGTGAACTAAATTCACCCCTCCACTTT

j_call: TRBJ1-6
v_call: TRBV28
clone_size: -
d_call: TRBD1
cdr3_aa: CASREQGTYNSPLHF
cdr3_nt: TGTGCCAGCAGGGAACAGGGGACCTATAATTCACCCCTCCACTTT

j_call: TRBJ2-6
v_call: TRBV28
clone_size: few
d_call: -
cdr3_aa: CASTSALSGDNILTF
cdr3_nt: TGTGCCAGCACCAGCGCTCTCTCTGGGGACAACATCCTGACTTTC

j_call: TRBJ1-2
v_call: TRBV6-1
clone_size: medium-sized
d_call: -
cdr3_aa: CASSEDPAFTGYTF
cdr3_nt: TGTGCCAGCAGTGAAGATCCCGCATTTACGGGCTACACCTTC

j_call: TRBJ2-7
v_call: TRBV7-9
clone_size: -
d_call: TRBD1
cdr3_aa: CASSLEGQGSYEQYF
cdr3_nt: TGTGCCAGCAGCTTAGAGGGACAGGGCTCCTACGAGCAGTACTTC

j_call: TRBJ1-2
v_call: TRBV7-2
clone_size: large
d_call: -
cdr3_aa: CASSSGGIGYTF
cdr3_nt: TGTGCCAGCAGCTCCGGGGGCATCGGCTACACCTTC

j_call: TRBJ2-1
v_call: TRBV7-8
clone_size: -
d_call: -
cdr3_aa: CASSYQTRRYNEQFF
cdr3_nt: TGTGCCAGCAGCTATCAAACTAGAAGATACAATGAGCAGTTCTTC

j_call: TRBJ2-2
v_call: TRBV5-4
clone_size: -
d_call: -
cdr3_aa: CASSLGPRRGTGELFF
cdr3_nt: TGTGCCAGCAGCCTCGGACCGAGACGCGGCACCGGGGAGCTGTTTTTT

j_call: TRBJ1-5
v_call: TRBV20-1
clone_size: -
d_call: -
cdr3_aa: CGARASRGTFRDQPQHF
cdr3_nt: TGCGGTGCTAGGGCTTCACGGGGGACGTTTCGGGATCAGCCCCAGCATTTT

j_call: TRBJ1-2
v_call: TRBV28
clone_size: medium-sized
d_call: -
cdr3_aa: CASGRNYGYTF
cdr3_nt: TGTGCCAGCGGGCGGAACTATGGCTACACCTTC

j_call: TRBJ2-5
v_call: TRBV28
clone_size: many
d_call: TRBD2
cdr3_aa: CASSLELAGGPSRETQYF
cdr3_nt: TGTGCCAGCAGTTTGGAACTAGCGGGAGGGCCCTCGAGGGAGACCCAGTACTTC

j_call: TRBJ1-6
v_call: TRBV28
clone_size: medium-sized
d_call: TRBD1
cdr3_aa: CASSSILKTGGSPLHF
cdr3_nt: TGTGCCAGCAGTTCCATCCTAAAAACAGGGGGATCACCCCTCCACTTT

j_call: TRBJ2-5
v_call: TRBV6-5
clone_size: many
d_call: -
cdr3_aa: CASSYDQSQETQYF
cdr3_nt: TGTGCCAGCAGTTACGATCAGAGTCAAGAGACCCAGTACTTC

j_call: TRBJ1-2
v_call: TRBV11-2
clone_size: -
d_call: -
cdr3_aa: CASSLDAGDYYGYTF
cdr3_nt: TGTGCCAGCAGCTTAGATGCAGGGGACTACTATGGCTACACCTTC

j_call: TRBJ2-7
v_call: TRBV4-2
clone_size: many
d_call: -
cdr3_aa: CASSQEALRASDSYEQYF
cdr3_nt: TGTGCCAGCAGCCAAGAGGCTCTCCGGGCTAGCGACTCCTACGAGCAGTACTTC

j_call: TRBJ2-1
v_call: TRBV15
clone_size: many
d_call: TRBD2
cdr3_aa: CATSRGGTSSYEQFF
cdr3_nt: TGTGCCACCAGCCGGGGGGGGACTAGTTCGTATGAGCAGTTCTTC

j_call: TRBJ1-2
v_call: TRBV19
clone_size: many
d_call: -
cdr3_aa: CASSINQVGIGGYTF
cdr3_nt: TGTGCCAGTAGTATAAACCAGGTCGGAATTGGGGGCTACACCTTC

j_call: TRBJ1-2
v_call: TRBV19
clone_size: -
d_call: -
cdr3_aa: CASSIYLSGYTF
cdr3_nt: TGTGCCAGTAGTATTTATTTGAGCGGCTACACCTTC

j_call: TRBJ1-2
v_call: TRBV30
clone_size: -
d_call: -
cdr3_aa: CAWIRRYGYTF
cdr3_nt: TGTGCCTGGATCCGGCGCTATGGCTACACCTTC

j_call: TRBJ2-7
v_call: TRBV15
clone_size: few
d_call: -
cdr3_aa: CATSKQANYEQYF
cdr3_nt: TGTGCCACCTCCAAGCAGGCCAACTACGAGCAGTACTTC

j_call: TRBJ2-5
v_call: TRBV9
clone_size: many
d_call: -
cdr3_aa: CASSPGRGRRETQYF
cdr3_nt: TGTGCCAGCAGCCCGGGGAGGGGGCGCCGGGAGACCCAGTACTTC

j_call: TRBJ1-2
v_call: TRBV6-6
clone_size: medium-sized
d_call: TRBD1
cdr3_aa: CASSYLGQGANYGYTF
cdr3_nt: TGTGCCAGCAGTTACCTCGGACAGGGGGCTAACTATGGCTACACCTTC

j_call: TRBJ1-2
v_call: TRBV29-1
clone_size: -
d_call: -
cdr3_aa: CSFGDGKYGYTF
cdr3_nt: TGTAGCTTTGGAGACGGTAAATATGGCTACACCTTC

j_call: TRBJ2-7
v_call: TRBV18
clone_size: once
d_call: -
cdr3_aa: CASSSPPHYRTTLVPEQYF
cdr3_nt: TGTGCCAGCTCATCACCTCCACATTACAGAACAACCCTAGTCCCCGAGCAGTACTTC

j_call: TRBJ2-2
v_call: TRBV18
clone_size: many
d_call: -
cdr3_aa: CASSPPAVGELFF
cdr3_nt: TGTGCCAGCTCACCACCTGCTGTCGGGGAGCTGTTTTTT

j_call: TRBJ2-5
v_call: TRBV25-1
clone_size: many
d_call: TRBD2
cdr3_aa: CASSEITSGSETQYF
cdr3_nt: TGTGCCAGCAGTGAGATTACTAGCGGGAGTGAGACCCAGTACTTC

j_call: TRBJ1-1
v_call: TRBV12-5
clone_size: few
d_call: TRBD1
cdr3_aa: CASGSGQPMNTEAFF
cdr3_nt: TGTGCTAGTGGTTCGGGACAGCCTATGAACACTGAAGCTTTCTTT